This T cell receptor beta chain was obtained from a study of blood T cell repertoires in COVID-19 (TCRdb year 2020). Some background on the complete study: Samples covering the acute and convalescent phases of COVID-19 were provided by collaborators in the United States, Italy and Spain. The prospective study material was composed of cDNA or gDNA derived from T cells, B-cell-depleted T cells, or PBMCs. The dataset comprised deeply sampled blood TCRbeta repertoires from subjects exposed to, actively infected with, or recovered from COVID-19. A freely available public database, intended as a resource for researchers studying the immune response to SARS-CoV-2, is where the repertoires were released. Samples were obtained from the ongoing ImmuneRACE study (first 160 participants) and from some 1,200 subjects provided by 6 global collaborators. Nearly every sample came with metadata listing a de-identified subject ID, COVID-19 status, age in years and sex. HLA class I and class II types, where available, came from metadata supplied by the sample provider rather than from assay-based typing. The paper as a whole reports these results and caveats: The quantity of clinical and demographic metadata differed by source and by participant and was supplied without curation.

TCRbeta CDR3 regions were amplified from genomic DNA using the immunoSEQ Assay, a bias-controlled multiplex PCR. Turning to the authors' computational methods: The number of nucleated cells in each sample was estimated from the amplification of reference gene primers within the assay. To quantify the absolute abundance of each unique TCRbeta CDR3 rearrangement, sequence reads were collapsed and filtered. For each sample, productive Simpson clonality was calculated as the square root of Simpson's diversity index over productive rearrangements. TCRdb holds this immuneACCESS table with in-frame rearrangements only. Some clones are missing; in checked studies, unresolved V genes explain under half, and the rest has no known cause. V and J calls and clone size are as listed in that table; D and trimming were resolved from the DNA. The sample includes just under 300,000 clones, with around 86% observed a single time. The ten largest make up about 1.2% of the sample.

In regard to this clone: Its antigen specificity is not known. Per-base quality was not reported, and no clone a single base away is much larger than it.

Each collaborating institution followed its own protocols to collect whole blood in K2EDTA tubes. For TCRbeta analysis, collaborators shipped samples in one of three forms: frozen whole blood, isolated PBMCs, or DNA extracted from either of those sample types. The CDR3 spans 16 residues, from the cysteine through the phenylalanine. The entry retains the CDR3 DNA only, 48 bases that are in frame from base 1. V ends up 3 bases short and J 4 bases short, with an unmatched junction base count of 7. CDR1 and CDR2, looked up from the germline V gene, are KGHDR and SFDVKD. This clonotype was sampled from a man aged 65-85 years with acute or convalescent COVID-19. The V and J segments used are TRBV24-1 and TRBJ2-1; TRBD1 fits 8 bases in the junction. Sequencing was done on a sample of peripheral blood. The DNA reads TGTGCCACCAGTGATACGGACAGGGACCTTTACAATGAGCAGTTCTTC. It translates as CATSDTDRDLYNEQFF.